The next 26 T cell receptor beta chains were all read from a single sample in a study of beta chain features in type 1 diabetes. Their cognate antigens are unknown. Overall study results and limits: Patients with Type 1 diabetes showed moderately but significantly shorter TCRB CDR3s in all four CD4+ subsets.

Expressed TCRB transcripts got sequenced, as all isolated RNA was reverse transcribed. Sequencing used immunoSEQ multiplex PCR; TCRdb keeps in-frame clones, though not all of them. The data hold about 660,000 clones, with roughly 13% observed a single time. What was sequenced was naive CD4+ T cells from blood. The receptors originated from a man in his late teens or twenties with type 1 diabetes.

The sample holds a few counts of this clone. The chain uses TRBV2 and TRBJ2-5; D is unclear. Looked up from germline, CDR1 is SNHLY and CDR2 is FYNNEI. V was pared by 3 bases and J by 5 bases, with 16 bases between. This CDR3 has 15 residues. This chain's CDR3 is CASSDFRVPRETQYF. The CDR3 DNA is TGTGCCAGCAGTGATTTTCGGGTTCCGAGGGAGACCCAGTACTTC.

The gene calls are TRBV30 and TRBJ1-5; 7 bases are shared with TRBD1. Germline V CDR1 and CDR2: GTSNPN, SVGIG (reference sequence). Trimming at V came to 4 bases and at J to 5 bases, leaving 8 bases not matched to a gene. The length of the CDR3 is 14 residues. The CDR3 DNA is TGTGCCTGGACTAACCCAGGGGGATATCAGCCCCAGCATTTT. Its translation is CAWTNPGGYQPQHF.

This CDR3 is CASSRWADTQYF. The CDR3, as DNA: TGTGCCAGCAGCCGTTGGGCAGATACGCAGTATTTT. This rearrangement joins TRBV7-2 to TRBJ2-3, with D unclear. Trimming shortened V by 5 bases and J by 4 bases, and 7 bases separated the two germline ends. Germline V lookup: CDR1 SGHTA, CDR2 FQGNSA. The CDR3 length is 12 residues.

This chain uses TRBV18 with TRBJ1-5; D possibly corresponds to TRBD1 (6 bases). Trimming stripped 2 bases from V and 8 bases from J, with 16 bases between. The CDR3 is 15 residues long. CDR1 KGHSH and CDR2 LQKENI come from the germline V gene. In DNA form, the CDR3 reads TGTGCCAGCTCACCAGAACAGGGATCTCGAGAGCCCCAGCATTTT. Translation: CASSPEQGSREPQHF.

The rearrangement uses TRBV29-1 and TRBJ1-1; possibly TRBD1 for D (6 bases). V was clipped by 7 bases and J by 1 base, with 16 bases between them. Germline CDR1 SQVTM, CDR2 ANQGSEA. The CDR3 extends over 14 amino acids. The CDR3, as DNA: TGCAGCGCAGATCCACAGGGTGAGAACACTGAAGCTTTCTTT. It translates to CSADPQGENTEAFF.

This sequence joins TRBV5-1 and TRBJ2-1; no firm D call. CDR1 SGHRS and CDR2 YFSETQ come from the germline V gene. Trimming took off 4 bases at V and 0 bases at J, with 5 bases between the two ends. CDR3 size: 13 residues. The CDR3 nucleotides are TGCGCCAGCAGCACGAGCTCCTACAATGAGCAGTTCTTC. It yields the protein CASSTSSYNEQFF.

The gene calls are TRBV9 and TRBJ1-6, with D unclear. V lost 4 bases and J lost 0, with 8 bases in between. The CDR3 is 15 residues long. CDR1 and CDR2 from the germline V gene are SGDLS and YYNGEE. The CDR3 DNA reads as TGTGCCAGCAGCTCGCCCAGCTCCTATAATTCACCCCTCCACTTT. Residues: CASSSPSSYNSPLHF.

In this sample, this clone turned up a few times. The rearrangement uses TRBV23-1 and TRBJ2-7; D not resolved. TRBV23-1 is placed among ORFs of uncertain function. The length of the CDR3 is 13 residues. Trimming shortened V by 3 bases and J by 2 bases, and 8 bases separated the two germline ends. The CDR3 spells CASSHFAAYEQYF. CDR3 nucleotide sequence: TGCGCCAGCAGTCACTTCGCCGCCTACGAGCAGTACTTC.

In this sample, this clone turned up a few times. V is TRBV15 and J is TRBJ1-4; TRBD1 is a possible D gene (5 bases). V was cut by 0 bases and J by 14 bases, with 13 bases left in between. The V gene's germline CDR1 is LNHNV and CDR2 YYDKDF (reference sequence). The CDR3 is 13 residues long. The CDR3: CATSRDVGDKLFF. CDR3 nucleotides: TGTGCCACCAGCAGAGATGTGGGGGATAAGCTGTTTTTT.

This clone was seen a handful of times. The rearrangement links TRBV5-1 to TRBJ1-5; D unresolved. The CDR3 runs 14 residues. V shed 2 bases and J shed 5 bases, with 11 bases lying between them. Germline V gene lookup returns CDR1 SGHRS and CDR2 YFSETQ. The CDR3 loop reads CASSFNPDDQPQHF. The CDR3 DNA follows: TGCGCCAGCAGCTTTAATCCGGACGATCAGCCCCAGCATTTT.

Only a few counts were recorded for this clone. The chain has TRBV30 and TRBJ2-1; 9 positions agree with TRBD1. The V gene's germline CDR1 is GTSNPN and CDR2 SVGIG (reference sequence). V lost 0 bases, J lost 7 bases, and 7 bases stayed unmatched. The length of the CDR3 is 15 residues. CDR3 protein: CAWSVGTGFRNEQFF. The CDR3 nucleotides are TGTGCCTGGAGTGTGGGGACAGGGTTTAGGAATGAGCAGTTCTTC.

This clone was detected once. V and J are TRBV7-3 and TRBJ1-6; D unresolved. CDR3 length equals 13 residues. Germline V CDR1 and CDR2: SGHTA, FQGTGA. V lost 5 bases to trimming and J lost 7 bases, with 9 bases between them. This CDR3 reads CASSVEANSPLHF. DNA for the CDR3: TGTGCCAGCAGCGTTGAAGCGAATTCACCCCTCCACTTT.

In its sample, this clone was seen a few times. The chain employs TRBV7-2 and TRBJ1-3; D not resolved. The V gene lost 5 bases and the J gene lost 0 bases, with 11 bases spanning the gap. Germline V gene lookup returns CDR1 SGHTA and CDR2 FQGNSA. The CDR3 has 15 amino acids. The CDR3 sequence: CASSLRSPSGNTIYF. CDR3 DNA sequence: TGTGCCAGCAGCCTTCGGAGTCCCTCTGGAAACACCATATATTTT.

This clone has more than one count but fewer than ten. This CDR3 is also generated by other DNA sequences in the sample. J is TRBJ2-1 and V is TRBV5-1, with 10 bases aligning to TRBD1. V gave up 2 bases and J gave up 6 bases; unmatched junction bases: 2. The CDR3 spans 14 residues. Per the germline V gene, CDR1 is SGHRS and CDR2 is YFSETQ. CDR3 loop: CASSLGDRGNEQFF. In DNA, the CDR3 is TGCGCCAGCAGCTTAGGGGACAGGGGCAATGAGCAGTTCTTC. The whole variable domain, filled in from reference TRBV5-1 and TRBJ2-1, reads KAGVTQTPRYLIKTRGQQVTLSCSPISGHRSVSWYQQTPGQGLQFLFEYFSETQRNKGNFPGRFSGRQFSNSRSEMNVSTLELGDSALYLCASSLGDRGNEQFFGPGTRLTVL.

The rearrangement joins TRBV4-3 to TRBJ1-6; no firm D call. This CDR3 region has 14 residues. Per the germline V gene, CDR1 is LGHNA and CDR2 is YSLEER. Between the trimmed V and J ends, which lost 0 bases and 13 bases, there was a span of 13 bases. The CDR3 bases are TGCGCCAGCAGCCAAGATGGGTCCACTGGGCCCCTCCACTTT. The encoded protein is CASSQDGSTGPLHF.

The chain carries TRBV6-5 and TRBJ1-2, with 9 bases aligning to TRBD1. Germline V gene data show CDR1 as MNHEY and CDR2 as SVGAGI. Losses at the gene ends were 6 bases for V and 8 bases for J; bases not matched to a gene: 13. The length of the CDR3 is 15 residues. CDR3 DNA sequence: TGTGCCAGCAGCCGCCCCCTCGGACAGGGGAGGGGCTACACCTTC. Its protein product is CASSRPLGQGRGYTF.

The rearrangement uses TRBV30 and TRBJ1-4; D is ambiguous. The germline V gene has CDR1 GTSNPN and CDR2 SVGIG (reference sequence). This CDR3 is 11 amino acids long. With 7 bases removed from V and 17 bases from J, the gap between germline ends came to 20 bases. CDR3 bases: TGTGCCTTCAACGGGATCGACGGGATTTTTTTT. Protein product: CAFNGIDGIFF.

Regarding this clone: Other DNA sequences in the sample encode the same CDR3. V usage is TRBV11-3 and J usage is TRBJ2-5, with D perhaps matching TRBD1 (6 bases). CDR3 size: 13 residues. Germline V CDR1 and CDR2: SGHNT, YENEEA. V was cut by 4 bases and J by 2 bases, with 8 bases left in between. CDR3 sequence: CASSSQGQETQYF. CDR3 in DNA: TGTGCCAGCAGCTCCCAGGGGCAAGAGACCCAGTACTTC.

This clone was counted between two and nine times. The chain has TRBV30 and TRBJ1-3; the D gene is possibly TRBD1 (6 bases). The CDR3 sequence is 14 residues long. Germline CDR1 reads GTSNPN; CDR2 reads SVGIG (reference sequence). V shed 2 bases and J shed 5 bases, with 13 bases lying between them. The CDR3 region is CAWSSRGLRNTIYF. Written as DNA, the CDR3 is TGTGCCTGGAGTAGCAGGGGATTACGAAACACCATATATTTT.

A few counts support this clone. The V gene is TRBV7-2, the J gene TRBJ2-3; TRBD2 agrees at 7 bases. The CDR3 length is 17 residues. CDR1 is SGHTA and CDR2 is FQGNSA in the germline V gene. After removal of 5 bases from V and 4 bases from J, the junction contained 15 bases not matched to a gene. This chain's CDR3 is CASSPRFMGGKADTQYF. The DNA of the CDR3 is TGTGCCAGCAGCCCCCGGTTTATGGGAGGGAAGGCAGATACGCAGTATTTT. The variable domain in full, completed from reference TRBV7-2 and TRBJ2-3, reads GAGVSQSPSNKVTEKGKDVELRCDPISGHTALYWYRQSLGQGLEFLIYFQGNSAPDKSGLPSDRFSAERTGGSVSTLTIQRTQQEDSAVYLCASSPRFMGGKADTQYFGPGTRLTVL.

The CDR3 reads CSVVVAGGSYNEQFF. The CDR3 region has the DNA TGCAGCGTTGTGGTAGCGGGAGGATCCTACAATGAGCAGTTCTTC. The rearrangement links TRBV29-1 to TRBJ2-1; 10 nucleotides align to TRBD2. CDR3 length: 15 residues. Germline V gene sequence: CDR1 SQVTM, CDR2 ANQGSEA. The V segment lost 4 bases and the J segment 1 base; nucleotides outside the gene matches: 4.

The chain is built from TRBV7-2 and TRBJ2-3, with D uncertain. The germline V and J ends were trimmed by 3 bases and 5 bases, with 9 bases remaining between them. CDR1 is SGHTA and CDR2 is FQGNSA in the germline V gene. There are 13 residues in the CDR3. CDR3 sequence: CASSFAGEDTQYF. CDR3 in DNA: TGTGCCAGCAGCTTTGCAGGCGAAGATACGCAGTATTTT.

In this sample, this clone turned up a few times. This sequence joins TRBV18 and TRBJ2-5, with 11 bases lining up with TRBD2. There are 15 residues in the CDR3. Looked up from germline, CDR1 is KGHSH and CDR2 is LQKENI. V dropped 2 bases and J dropped 2; count of bases not matched to a gene: 1. The CDR3 nucleotides read TGTGCCAGCTCACCAAGACTAGCGGGACAAGAGACCCAGTACTTC. Its translation: CASSPRLAGQETQYF.

This clone was detected only a few times. This chain uses TRBV30 with TRBJ2-1, with TRBD2 matching over 10 bases. CDR1 GTSNPN and CDR2 SVGIG come from the germline V gene (reference sequence). Trimming at V came to 3 bases and at J to 4 bases, leaving 6 bases not matched to a gene. This CDR3 region has 15 residues. CDR3: CAWSLLAGTYNEQFF. The CDR3, as DNA: TGTGCCTGGAGCTTACTAGCGGGAACTTACAATGAGCAGTTCTTC.

This clone has a handful of counts. The chain uses TRBV4-3 and TRBJ2-5; weak D call: TRBD2 (5 bases). Germline V CDR1 and CDR2: LGHNA, YSLEER. The CDR3 spans 15 residues. V was trimmed by 1 base and J by 5 bases, leaving 14 bases between them. Here the CDR3 reads CASSQGSTERETQYF. CDR3 nucleotide sequence: TGCGCCAGCAGCCAAGGGTCCACAGAGCGGGAGACCCAGTACTTC.

This clone was observed a few times. The chain recombines TRBV30 with TRBJ2-1, with 10 bases that match TRBD2. Germline V lookup: CDR1 GTSNPN, CDR2 SVGIG (reference sequence). Trimming at V came to 1 base and at J to 7 bases, leaving 10 bases not matched to a gene. The length of the CDR3 is 16 residues. CDR3 residues: CAWSAGLAAPLNEQFF. The CDR3 DNA reads as TGTGCCTGGAGTGCTGGACTAGCGGCCCCCTTGAATGAGCAGTTCTTC.